The clone carrying this T cell receptor beta chain has ten or more counts. The sample belongs to a study of response to subunit inactivated influenza vaccine. From the RT-PCR reads, TCRdb called clonotypes with MiXCR, one entry per CDR3 protein. This sample yields about 300,000 distinct CDR3 sequences, of which roughly 22% are seen a single time; over 9% belongs to the top ten. The CDR3 consists of 13 residues. V was pared by 6 bases and J by 6 bases, with 15 bases between. Germline CDR1 SQVTM, CDR2 ANQGSEA. The origin of this receptor is a man aged 50 to 69 who received an inactivated influenza vaccine. The sequenced sample was PBMCs from blood, obtained about 20 months after vaccination. This sequence joins TRBV29-1 and TRBJ1-5; a possible D gene is TRBD1 (6 bases). The chain's CDR3 is CSVTTGNGQPQHF. The CDR3 nucleotides are TGCAGCGTAACCACAGGGAACGGTCAGCCCCAGCATTTT.